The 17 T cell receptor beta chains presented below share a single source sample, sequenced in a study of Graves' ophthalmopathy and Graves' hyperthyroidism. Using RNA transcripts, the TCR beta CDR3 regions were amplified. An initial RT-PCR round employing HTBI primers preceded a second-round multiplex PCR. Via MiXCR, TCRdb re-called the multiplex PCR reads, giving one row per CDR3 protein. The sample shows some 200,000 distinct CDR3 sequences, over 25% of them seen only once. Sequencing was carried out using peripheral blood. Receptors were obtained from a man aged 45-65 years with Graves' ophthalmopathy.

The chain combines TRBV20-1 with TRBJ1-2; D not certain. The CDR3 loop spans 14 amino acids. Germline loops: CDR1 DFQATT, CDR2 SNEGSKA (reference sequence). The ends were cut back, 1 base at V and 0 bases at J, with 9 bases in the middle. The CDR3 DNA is TGCAGTGCTAGAGGAGCAGGAGCTAACTATGGCTACACCTTC. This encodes CSARGAGANYGYTF.

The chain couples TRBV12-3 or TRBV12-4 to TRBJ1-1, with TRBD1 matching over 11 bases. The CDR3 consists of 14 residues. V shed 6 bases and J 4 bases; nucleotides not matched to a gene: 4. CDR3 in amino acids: CASRSGQGGTEAFF. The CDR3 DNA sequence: TGTGCCAGCAGATCGGGACAGGGGGGCACTGAAGCTTTCTTT.

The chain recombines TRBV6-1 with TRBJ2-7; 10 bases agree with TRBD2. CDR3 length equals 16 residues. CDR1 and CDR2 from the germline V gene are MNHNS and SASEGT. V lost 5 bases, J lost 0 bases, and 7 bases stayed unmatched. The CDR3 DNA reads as TGTGCCAGCAGTCCATTAGCGGGAGGAGTCTCCTACGAGCAGTACTTC. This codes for CASSPLAGGVSYEQYF.

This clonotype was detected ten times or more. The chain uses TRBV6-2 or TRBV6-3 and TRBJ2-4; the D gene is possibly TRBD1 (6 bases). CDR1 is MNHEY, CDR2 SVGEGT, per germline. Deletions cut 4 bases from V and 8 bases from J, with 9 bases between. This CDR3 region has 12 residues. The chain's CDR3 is CASSSQGYIQYF. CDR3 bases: TGTGCCAGCAGTTCCCAGGGGTACATTCAGTACTTC.

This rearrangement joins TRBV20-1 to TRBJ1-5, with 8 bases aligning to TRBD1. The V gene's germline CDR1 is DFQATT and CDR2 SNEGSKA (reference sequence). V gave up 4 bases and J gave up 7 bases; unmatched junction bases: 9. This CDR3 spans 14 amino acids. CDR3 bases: TGCAGTGCTAAGGCTGAGACAGGGGAACAGCCCCAGCATTTT. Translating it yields CSAKAETGEQPQHF.

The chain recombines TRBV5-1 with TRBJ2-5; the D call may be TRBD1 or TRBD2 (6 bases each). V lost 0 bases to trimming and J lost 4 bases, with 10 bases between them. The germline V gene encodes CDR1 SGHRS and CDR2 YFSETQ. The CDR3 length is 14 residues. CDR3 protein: CASSLDGGRETQYF. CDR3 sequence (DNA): TGCGCCAGCAGCTTGGATGGGGGGCGAGAGACCCAGTACTTC.

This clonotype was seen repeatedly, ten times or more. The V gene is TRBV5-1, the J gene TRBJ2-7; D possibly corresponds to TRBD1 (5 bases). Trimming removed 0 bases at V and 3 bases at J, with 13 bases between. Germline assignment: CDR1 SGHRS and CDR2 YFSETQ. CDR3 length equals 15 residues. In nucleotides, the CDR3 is TGCGCCAGCAGCTTGGAGATGGGGCTTAACTACGAGCAGTACTTC. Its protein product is CASSLEMGLNYEQYF.

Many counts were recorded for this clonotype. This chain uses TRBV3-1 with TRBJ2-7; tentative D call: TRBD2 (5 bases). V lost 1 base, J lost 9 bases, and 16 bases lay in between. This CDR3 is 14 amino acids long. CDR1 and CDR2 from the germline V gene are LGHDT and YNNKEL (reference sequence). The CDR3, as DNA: TGTGCCAGCAGCCAAGTAGCACTAGAAGACGCGCAGTACTTC. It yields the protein CASSQVALEDAQYF.

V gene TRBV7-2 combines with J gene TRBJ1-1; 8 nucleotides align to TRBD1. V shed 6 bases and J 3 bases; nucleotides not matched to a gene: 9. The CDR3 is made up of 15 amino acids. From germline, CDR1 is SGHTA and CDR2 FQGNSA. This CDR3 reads CASRQPGQVHTEAFF. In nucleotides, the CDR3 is TGTGCCAGCAGACAACCGGGACAGGTCCACACTGAAGCTTTCTTT.

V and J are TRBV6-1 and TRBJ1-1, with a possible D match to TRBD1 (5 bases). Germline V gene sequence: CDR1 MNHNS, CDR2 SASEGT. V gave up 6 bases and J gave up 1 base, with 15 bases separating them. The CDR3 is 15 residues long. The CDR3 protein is CASRDLGLQNTEAFF. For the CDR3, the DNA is TGTGCCAGCAGGGATTTGGGACTCCAGAACACTGAAGCTTTCTTT.

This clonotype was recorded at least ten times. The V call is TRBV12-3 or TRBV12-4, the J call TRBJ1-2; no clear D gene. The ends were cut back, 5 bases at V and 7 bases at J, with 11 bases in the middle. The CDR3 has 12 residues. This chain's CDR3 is CASSRPGSGYTF. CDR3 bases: TGTGCCAGCAGTCGCCCAGGTTCTGGCTACACCTTC.

CDR3 DNA: TGTGCCAGCAGCTTAGCGGGGAGACAGGGACTAGAGGAGACCCAGTACTTC. Protein sequence: CASSLAGRQGLEETQYF. The V call is TRBV7-2, the J call TRBJ2-5; tentatively, D is TRBD2 (8 bases). The V end was cut by 0 bases, the J end by 5 bases, with 19 bases between. Germline values: CDR1 SGHTA, CDR2 FQGNSA. This CDR3 has 17 residues. The full variable domain, with the rest looked up from reference TRBV7-2 and TRBJ2-5, is GAGVSQSPSNKVTEKGKDVELRCDPISGHTALYWYRQSLGQGLEFLIYFQGNSAPDKSGLPSDRFSAERTGGSVSTLTIQRTQQEDSAVYLCASSLAGRQGLEETQYFGPGTRLLVL.

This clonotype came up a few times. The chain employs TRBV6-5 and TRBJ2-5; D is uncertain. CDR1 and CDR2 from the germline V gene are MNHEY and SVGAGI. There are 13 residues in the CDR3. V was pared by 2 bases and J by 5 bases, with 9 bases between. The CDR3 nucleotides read TGTGCCAGCAGTTACGAAAAATGGGAGACCCAGTACTTC. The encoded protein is CASSYEKWETQYF.

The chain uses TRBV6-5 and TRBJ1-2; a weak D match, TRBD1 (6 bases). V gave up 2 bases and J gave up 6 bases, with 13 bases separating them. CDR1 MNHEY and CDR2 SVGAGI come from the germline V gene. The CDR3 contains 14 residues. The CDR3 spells CASSYGGRANGYTF. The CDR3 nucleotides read TGTGCCAGCAGTTACGGGGGCAGGGCTAATGGCTACACCTTC.

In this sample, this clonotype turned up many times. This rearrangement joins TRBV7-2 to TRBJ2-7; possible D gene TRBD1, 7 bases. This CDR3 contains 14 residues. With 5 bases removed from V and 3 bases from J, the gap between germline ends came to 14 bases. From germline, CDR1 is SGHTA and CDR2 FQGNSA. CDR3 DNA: TGTGCCAGCAGCGGGCAGGGGGGCGGCTACGAGCAGTACTTC. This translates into CASSGQGGGYEQYF.

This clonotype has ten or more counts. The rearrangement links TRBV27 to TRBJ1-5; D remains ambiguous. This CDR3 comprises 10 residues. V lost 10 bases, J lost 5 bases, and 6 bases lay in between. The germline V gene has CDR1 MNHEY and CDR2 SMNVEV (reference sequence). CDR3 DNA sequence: TGTGCCACCGGGTATCAGCCCCAGCATTTT. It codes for CATGYQPQHF.

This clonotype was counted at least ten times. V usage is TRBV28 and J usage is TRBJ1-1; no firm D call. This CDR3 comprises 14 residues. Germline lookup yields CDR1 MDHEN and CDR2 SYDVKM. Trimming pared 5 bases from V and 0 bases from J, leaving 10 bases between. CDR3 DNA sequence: TGTGCCAGCAGTCGGGGTGGGTTGAACACTGAAGCTTTCTTT. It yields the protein CASSRGGLNTEAFF.